Listed below are T cell receptor beta chains from one sample, sequenced in a study of T-cell memory formation after mild COVID-19. TCRdb itself ran the 5' RACE reads through MiXCR, one entry per CDR3 protein. The sample yields around 260,000 distinct CDR3 sequences, around 16% seen once. The specimen was PBMCs or a T cell subset sorted from them (not recorded which). The receptor source for this set is a man younger than 35 who had mild COVID-19 (a few samples of this study predate the infection). Cell type and time point are not known. The CDR3 runs from the conserved cysteine through the conserved F or W. D genes are given only for firm matches. Only part of the rows carry a size: once, few, many, or a class if the clone is expanded.

cdr3_length	v_call	j_call	d_call	clone_size	cdr3_aa	cdr3_nt
14	TRBV5-1	TRBJ2-1	NA	many	CASSFGSSYNEQFF	TGCGCCAGCAGCTTCGGGAGCTCCTACAATGAGCAGTTCTTC
17	TRBV4-1	TRBJ2-2	NA	NA	CASSQERLTELTGELFF	TGCGCCAGCAGCCAAGAAAGACTGACAGAGCTCACCGGGGAGCTGTTTTTT
16	TRBV5-1	TRBJ2-3	TRBD1	many	CASSVVGTGSTDTQYF	TGCGCCAGCAGCGTGGTCGGGACAGGAAGCACAGATACGCAGTATTTT
15	TRBV7-2	TRBJ2-5	NA	NA	CASSLGGHSQETQYF	TGTGCCAGCAGCTTAGGAGGTCACTCCCAAGAGACCCAGTACTTC
14	TRBV30	TRBJ2-3	NA	many	CAWSITGGADTQYF	TGTGCCTGGAGTATCACGGGGGGCGCAGATACGCAGTATTTT
14	TRBV24-1	TRBJ2-5	TRBD1	few	CATSAPGQEETQYF	TGTGCCACCAGTGCCCCTGGACAGGAAGAGACCCAGTACTTC
14	TRBV5-1	TRBJ1-1	NA	few	CASSLQGQSSEAFF	TGCGCCAGCAGCTTGCAAGGACAGAGTTCTGAAGCTTTCTTT
12	TRBV10-3	TRBJ1-4	NA	NA	CAISGRNEKLFF	TGTGCCATCAGTGGACGTAATGAAAAACTGTTTTTT
16	TRBV5-4	TRBJ2-3	TRBD1	NA	CASSPRAQGPTDTQYF	TGTGCCAGCAGCCCCAGGGCACAGGGGCCTACAGATACGCAGTATTTT
15	TRBV5-1	TRBJ2-2	NA	few	CASSSQGYGTGELFF	TGCGCCAGCAGCTCCCAGGGGTACGGCACCGGGGAGCTGTTTTTT
14	TRBV18	TRBJ2-3	NA	few	CASSLLAGIDTQYF	TGTGCCAGCTCACTACTAGCTGGCATAGATACGCAGTATTTT
16	TRBV7-2	TRBJ1-6	TRBD1	NA	CASSPPGTGNNSPLHF	TGTGCCAGCAGCCCTCCCGGGACAGGGAATAATTCACCCCTCCACTTT
16	TRBV27	TRBJ2-4	TRBD1	few	CASSLYTGGAKNIQYF	TGTGCCAGCAGTTTATATACAGGGGGAGCCAAAAACATTCAGTACTTC
18	TRBV2	TRBJ2-5	TRBD2	few	CASTEGTSAAYSKETQYF	TGTGCCAGCACAGAAGGGACTAGCGCCGCATATTCTAAAGAGACCCAGTACTTC
13	TRBV12-3/TRBV12-4	TRBJ2-7	NA	NA	CASSSTPGVGQYF	TGTGCCAGCAGCTCAACCCCCGGAGTCGGGCAGTACTTC
15	TRBV7-9	TRBJ1-4	NA	NA	CASSLGSATNEKLFF	TGTGCCAGCAGCTTAGGGAGTGCAACTAATGAAAAACTGTTTTTT
14	TRBV12-3/TRBV12-4	TRBJ1-5	NA	few	CASRPQGGDQPQHF	TGTGCCAGCAGGCCTCAGGGAGGGGATCAGCCCCAGCATTTT
15	TRBV7-9	TRBJ2-3	NA	NA	CASVEQGVRTDTQYF	TGTGCCAGCGTCGAACAGGGCGTTCGGACAGATACGCAGTATTTT
16	TRBV6-5	TRBJ2-2	TRBD2	NA	CASSYFSGGGTGELFF	TGTGCCAGCAGTTACTTTAGCGGGGGTGGTACCGGGGAGCTGTTTTTT
15	TRBV11-3	TRBJ2-1	TRBD2	few	CASSLGGTRGNEQFF	TGTGCCAGCAGCTTAGGTGGGACTAGGGGCAATGAGCAGTTCTTC
18	TRBV5-5	TRBJ1-1	NA	NA	CASSLTFYTPGMNTEAFF	TGTGCCAGCAGCTTGACATTTTATACCCCAGGGATGAACACTGAAGCTTTCTTT
16	TRBV13	TRBJ2-3	TRBD2	NA	CASSSESGGAPDTQYF	TGTGCCAGCAGCTCCGAGAGCGGGGGGGCCCCGGATACGCAGTATTTT
15	TRBV20-1	TRBJ2-5	NA	NA	CSARESEGGQETQYF	TGCAGTGCTAGAGAAAGTGAGGGGGGCCAAGAGACCCAGTACTTC
11	TRBV20-1	TRBJ1-1	NA	few	CGLLRETEAFF	TGCGGCCTCCTCAGGGAGACTGAAGCTTTCTTT
14	TRBV27	TRBJ1-6	NA	NA	CASSYIGEPSPLHF	TGTGCCAGCAGTTATATTGGGGAGCCTTCACCCCTCCACTTT
12	TRBV20-1	TRBJ1-2	NA	few	CSVGVGPSGYTF	TGCAGTGTAGGTGTGGGGCCCAGCGGCTACACCTTC
11	TRBV20-1	TRBJ2-3	NA	NA	CSARGTDTQYF	TGCAGTGCTAGAGGCACAGATACGCAGTATTTT
16	TRBV6-2/TRBV6-3	TRBJ2-5	TRBD2	few	CASAGEWTGGQETQYF	TGTGCCAGCGCGGGCGAGTGGACGGGGGGACAAGAGACCCAGTACTTC
17	TRBV5-4	TRBJ2-3	TRBD2	NA	CASSLAASGGSTDTQYF	TGTGCCAGCAGCTTGGCGGCTAGCGGGGGGAGCACAGATACGCAGTATTTT
15	TRBV12-3/TRBV12-4	TRBJ2-3	NA	few	CASTTALGGTDTQYF	TGTGCCAGCACGACAGCTTTGGGGGGCACAGATACGCAGTATTTT
15	TRBV7-3	TRBJ2-1	TRBD2	few	CASSPSGGTNNEQFF	TGTGCCAGCAGCCCGAGCGGGGGCACCAACAATGAGCAGTTCTTC
15	TRBV12-3/TRBV12-4	TRBJ1-2	NA	NA	CASSFSGWGGGGYTF	TGTGCCAGCAGTTTTTCGGGGTGGGGAGGCGGCGGCTACACCTTC
14	TRBV7-2	TRBJ1-1	NA	few	CASSALSLNTEAFF	TGTGCCAGCAGCGCGTTGAGTCTGAACACTGAAGCTTTCTTT
13	TRBV29-1	TRBJ2-7	NA	few	CSVAPDRKGEQYF	TGCAGCGTTGCTCCTGACAGGAAGGGCGAGCAGTACTTC
15	TRBV12-3/TRBV12-4	TRBJ1-1	NA	NA	CASTKIREGDTEAFF	TGTGCCAGCACCAAAATCAGGGAAGGTGACACTGAAGCTTTCTTT
12	TRBV6-5	TRBJ2-6	NA	NA	CASISGANVLTF	TGTGCCAGCATCTCTGGGGCCAACGTCCTGACTTTC
17	TRBV7-2	TRBJ2-3	TRBD2	many	CASSFLRLAGGTDTQYF	TGTGCCAGCAGCTTCCTCCGACTAGCGGGGGGTACAGATACGCAGTATTTT
16	TRBV7-2	TRBJ2-1	NA	many	CASSARAQGLSNEQFF	TGTGCCAGCAGCGCCCGGGCGCAGGGCCTATCAAATGAGCAGTTCTTC
17	TRBV7-8	TRBJ2-6	TRBD1	NA	CASSGTGESPGANVLTF	TGTGCCAGCAGCGGGACAGGAGAATCCCCTGGGGCCAACGTCCTGACTTTC
16	TRBV7-8	TRBJ2-7	TRBD2	NA	CASSRPGLAGPYEQYF	TGTGCCAGCAGCCGCCCCGGACTAGCGGGCCCCTACGAGCAGTACTTC
15	TRBV15	TRBJ2-1	TRBD2	few	CATSRGLAPYNEQFF	TGTGCCACCAGCAGAGGACTAGCGCCTTACAATGAGCAGTTCTTC
14	TRBV7-2	TRBJ2-7	NA	many	CASSPIGAPYEQYF	TGTGCCAGCAGCCCCATAGGGGCACCCTACGAGCAGTACTTC
15	TRBV5-1	TRBJ1-1	NA	NA	CASSLFSGTNTEAFF	TGCGCCAGCAGCTTGTTCTCCGGGACGAACACTGAAGCTTTCTTT